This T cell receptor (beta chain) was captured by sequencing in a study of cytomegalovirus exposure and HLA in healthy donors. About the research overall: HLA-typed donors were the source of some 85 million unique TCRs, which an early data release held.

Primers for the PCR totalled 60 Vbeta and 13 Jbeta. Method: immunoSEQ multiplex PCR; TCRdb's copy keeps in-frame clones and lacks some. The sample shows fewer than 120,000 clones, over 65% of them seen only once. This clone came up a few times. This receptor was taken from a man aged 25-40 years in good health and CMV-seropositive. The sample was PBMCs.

CDR3 residues: CASSLAGTGNTEAFF. The CDR3 region has the DNA TGTGCCAGCAGCTTAGCCGGGACAGGGAACACTGAAGCTTTCTTT. The chain couples TRBV6-4 to TRBJ1-1; 8 nucleotides line up with TRBD1. The CDR3 has 15 amino acids. Germline lookup yields CDR1 MRHNA and CDR2 SNTAGT. The junction had 7 bases not matched to a gene; V was cut back by 6 bases and J by 1 base.